This TCR beta chain was retrieved from a study of T cells in Graves' hyperthyroidism and ophthalmopathy. Germline CDR1 SNHLY, CDR2 FYNNEI. Trimming left V 7 bases short and J 0 bases short, with 13 bases between. The CDR3 runs 16 residues. Authors of the study amplified TCR beta CDR3 regions from RNA transcripts. In the first-round RT-PCR of the TCR CDR3, the HTBI primer set was used. TCRdb reprocessed the multiplex PCR reads via MiXCR and lists one record per CDR3 protein. The data contain around 660,000 distinct CDR3 sequences, just under 45% of them singletons. Uncontrolled infection, other autoimmune disease, pregnancy or lactation led to exclusion. Diagnostic assessment was based on clinical symptoms, serum thyroxine and TRAb, thyroid ultrasound and orbital computed tomography. This clonotype occurred many times.

The sample taken for sequencing was peripheral blood or thyroid tissue (not recorded which). This rearrangement joins TRBV2 to TRBJ1-6; the D gene is possibly TRBD1 (6 bases). This sequence originates from an adult man with Graves' disease, either hyperthyroidism or ophthalmopathy (not recorded which). The CDR3 spells CASTQRGSSYNSPLHF. CDR3 in DNA: TGTGCCAGCACCCAAAGGGGGAGCTCCTATAATTCACCCCTCCACTTT. The variable domain in full, with the rest retrieved from reference TRBV2 and TRBJ1-6, is EPEVTQTPSHQVTQMGQEVILRCVPISNHLYFYWYRQILGQKVEFLVSFYNNEISEKSEIFDDQFSVERPDGSNFTLKIRSTKLEDSAMYFCASTQRGSSYNSPLHFGNGTRLTVT.